This passage covers 13 T cell receptor beta chains from one sample sequenced in a study of memory B cells and T cells in multiple sclerosis. The antigens of these receptors remain unknown. After stimulus-free culture, autoproliferating CFSE-dim and non-proliferating CFSE-high T cells were sequenced separately. Pooled replicate wells came from 5x10^7 CFSE-labeled PBMCs cultured less than 9 days without stimulus. Produced via immunoSEQ multiplex PCR; TCRdb's table is partial and in-frame only. The table shows 40,000 to 50,000 clones, with almost 85% occurring only once. Sequenced material: PBMCs from blood kept in culture. The receptor set was obtained from a human donor with multiple sclerosis.

This clone was seen only a few times. This rearrangement joins TRBV7-9 to TRBJ1-4, with 7 bases identical to TRBD1. The CDR3 runs to 14 residues. In germline, CDR1 is SEHNR, CDR2 FQNEAQ (reference sequence). J gave up 7 bases and V 5 bases, and 7 bases lay outside the gene matches. The CDR3 DNA follows: TGTGCCAGCAGCCAGGACAGGTCGACTGAAAAACTGTTTTTT. Protein product: CASSQDRSTEKLFF.

This clone came up a few times. The V gene is TRBV27, the J gene TRBJ1-4; 7 positions agree with TRBD1. Looked up from germline, CDR1 is MNHEY and CDR2 is SMNVEV (reference sequence). The CDR3 length is 13 residues. V lost 4 bases, J lost 8 bases, and 4 bases stayed unmatched. The DNA of the CDR3 is TGTGCCAGCAGTTCGTTACAGGGGGAAAAACTGTTTTTT. It yields the protein CASSSLQGEKLFF.

The chain employs TRBV10-3 and TRBJ1-2; no clear D gene. Germline lookup yields CDR1 ENHRY and CDR2 SYGVKD. The CDR3 is 15 amino acids. Trimming pared 0 bases from V and 3 bases from J, leaving 11 bases between. CDR3 nucleotide sequence: TGTGCCATCAGTGAGTCAACCGGGGAGGACTATGGCTACACCTTC. Translating gives CAISESTGEDYGYTF.

The chain is built from TRBV9 and TRBJ2-1; 12 bases are a match to TRBD2. The CDR3 is 18 amino acids. Germline CDR1 is SGDLS and CDR2 is YYNGEE. J gave up 3 bases and V 0 bases, and 7 bases lay outside the gene matches. The CDR3 nucleotides are TGTGCCAGCAGCGTAGTTCCTAGCGGGGGGGCAGGCTACAATGAGCAGTTCTTC. It is translated as CASSVVPSGGAGYNEQFF.

The chain carries TRBV4-1 and TRBJ1-5; D is perhaps TRBD1 (5 bases). V lost 2 bases to trimming and J lost 1 base, with 15 bases between them. CDR3 length: 17 amino acids. Germline V lookup: CDR1 MGHRA, CDR2 YSYEKL. The CDR3 reads CASSQTSGGISNQPQHF. The CDR3 nucleotides read TGCGCCAGCAGCCAAACGTCCGGGGGAATAAGCAATCAGCCCCAGCATTTT.

This chain joins TRBV5-8 and TRBJ1-1; possibly TRBD1 for D (5 bases). The CDR3 consists of 16 residues. Germline V gene sequence: CDR1 SGHTS, CDR2 YDEGEE. Trimming shortened V by 6 bases and J by 5 bases, and 23 bases separated the two germline ends. This CDR3 is CASTWGGTRGGTEAFF. The CDR3 bases are TGTGCCAGCACCTGGGGGGGGACCAGAGGTGGGACTGAAGCTTTCTTT. Full variable domain (outside the CDR3, taken from reference TRBV5-8 and TRBJ1-1): EAGVTQSPTHLIKTRGQQATLRCSPISGHTSVYWYQQALGLGLQFLLWYDEGEERNRGNFPPRFSGRQFPNYSSELNVNALELEDSALYLCASTWGGTRGGTEAFFGQGTRLTVV.

The chain uses TRBV4-2 and TRBJ1-5; D remains ambiguous. The CDR3 loop spans 15 amino acids. CDR1 is LGHNA, CDR2 YNFKEQ, per germline. V lost 0 bases, J lost 8 bases, and 14 bases lay in between. The CDR3 sequence is CASSQDRGPPKPQHF. CDR3 DNA sequence: TGTGCCAGCAGCCAAGATCGCGGACCACCAAAGCCCCAGCATTTT.

The rearrangement uses TRBV2 and TRBJ1-5, with D possibly TRBD1 on 5 matching bases. Trimming removed 4 bases from V and 5 bases from J, with 12 bases in between. Germline CDR1 is SNHLY and CDR2 is FYNNEI. This CDR3 spans 14 amino acids. The CDR3 protein is CASSAGPGDQPQHF. The CDR3 nucleotides read TGTGCCAGCAGTGCGGGGCCGGGGGATCAGCCCCAGCATTTT.

The rearrangement joins TRBV2 to TRBJ2-5; D is perhaps TRBD2 (5 bases). V lost 8 bases to trimming and J lost 2 bases, with 18 bases between them. The CDR3 sequence is 15 residues long. Per germline, CDR1 SNHLY and CDR2 FYNNEI. CDR3 sequence: CASRSTLGRQETQYF. CDR3 coding DNA: TGTGCCAGCCGTTCGACACTAGGGAGACAAGAGACCCAGTACTTC.

The J gene is TRBJ2-4, the V gene TRBV7-6; unclear D gene. The length of the CDR3 is 13 residues. Germline assignment: CDR1 SGHVS and CDR2 FNYEAQ. The V gene lost 5 bases and the J gene lost 2 bases, with 7 bases spanning the gap. The CDR3 DNA reads as TGTGCCAGCAGCCGCCTCCCCAAAAACATTCAGTACTTC. It translates to CASSRLPKNIQYF.

The chain is built from TRBV15 and TRBJ1-6; D possibly corresponds to TRBD1 (6 bases). Germline CDR1 LNHNV, CDR2 YYDKDF (reference sequence). CDR3 size: 13 residues. Trimming pared 4 bases from V and 8 bases from J, leaving 9 bases between. This CDR3 is CATSTRQDSPLHF. The CDR3 bases are TGTGCCACCAGCACCCGACAGGATTCACCCCTCCACTTT.

This clone was detected a few times. The chain joins TRBV19 to TRBJ1-5, with a possible D match to TRBD1 (6 bases). Trimming removed 5 bases at V and 6 bases at J, with 11 bases between. This CDR3 is built from 13 residues. Germline loops: CDR1 LNHDA, CDR2 SQIVND (reference sequence). CDR3 region: CASSDRRGQPQHF. The CDR3 DNA is TGTGCCAGTAGTGACAGGAGGGGTCAGCCCCAGCATTTT.

The chain is built from TRBV6-1 and TRBJ1-2; 7 bases align to TRBD1. Germline V CDR1 and CDR2: MNHNS, SASEGT. The V segment lost 4 bases and the J segment 5 bases; nucleotides outside the gene matches: 7. This CDR3 contains 14 residues. As DNA, the CDR3 is TGTGCCAGCAGTGGGCATAAGGGACAGTATGGCTACACCTTC. This gives the protein CASSGHKGQYGYTF.